Each of the 16 T cell receptor beta chains below was sequenced from the same sample in a study of blood T cell repertoires in COVID-19. TCRdb keeps only in-frame clones here, not all; method: immunoSEQ multiplex PCR. The sample yields 180,000 or so clones, 65% to 90% seen once. Sequencing was done on a sample of peripheral blood. The receptors come from a man between 60 and 70 years old with acute or convalescent COVID-19.

The rearrangement joins TRBV11-2 to TRBJ1-1; D is unclear. The CDR3 runs to 15 residues. V was shortened by 3 bases and J by 0 bases, with 11 bases between the two germline ends. Germline V CDR1 and CDR2: SGHAT, FQNNGV. CDR3 residues: CASSFEAVLNTEAFF. CDR3 coding DNA: TGTGCCAGCAGCTTCGAGGCGGTGCTGAACACTGAAGCTTTCTTT.

This chain joins TRBV7-3 and TRBJ2-2; possibly TRBD2 for D (5 bases). From germline, CDR1 is SGHTA and CDR2 FQGTGA. Trimming pared 5 bases from V and 0 bases from J, leaving 16 bases between. The CDR3 consists of 17 residues. The CDR3 DNA reads TGTGCCAGCAGCGCCACCCCGAGGGTAGCGAACACCGGGGAGCTGTTTTTT. It codes for CASSATPRVANTGELFF.

This chain links TRBV12-5 with TRBJ2-1; 13 nucleotides agree with TRBD2. The CDR3 spans 15 residues. Germline CDR1 LGHNT, CDR2 FRNRAP. The trim removed 5 bases at V and 8 bases at J, leaving 6 bases unmatched. In nucleotides, the CDR3 is TGTGCTAGTGGTCCGCCGGGACTAGCGGGGTATGAGCAGTTCTTC. Protein: CASGPPGLAGYEQFF. Complete variable domain (other parts from reference TRBV12-5 and TRBJ2-1): DARVTQTPRHKVTEMGQEVTMRCQPILGHNTVFWYRQTMMQGLELLAYFRNRAPLDDSGMPKDRFSAEMPDATLATLKIQPSEPRDSAVYFCASGPPGLAGYEQFFGPGTRLTVL.

This clone came up once. The chain recombines TRBV2 with TRBJ1-5; D is uncertain. Trimming took off 6 bases at V and 3 bases at J, with 12 bases between the two ends. Per germline, CDR1 SNHLY and CDR2 FYNNEI. The length of the CDR3 is 14 residues. The CDR3 region has the DNA TGTGCCAGCAGCCTTCGGGAGGCCAATCAGCCCCAGCATTTT. Translating it yields CASSLREANQPQHF.

The V and J genes are TRBV12-3 or TRBV12-4 and TRBJ2-7, with 8 bases that match TRBD2. V shed 6 bases and J 2 bases; nucleotides not matched to a gene: 3. The CDR3 sequence is 13 residues long. The CDR3 is CASSTSGPYEQYF. In DNA form, the CDR3 reads TGTGCCAGCAGCACTAGCGGCCCCTACGAGCAGTACTTC.

The gene calls are TRBV5-4 and TRBJ2-7; a possible D gene is TRBD2 (6 bases). The CDR3 is made up of 13 amino acids. Trimming stripped 0 bases from V and 6 bases from J, with 10 bases between. CDR1 SGHNT and CDR2 YYREEE come from the germline V gene (reference sequence). CDR3 bases: TGTGCCAGCAGCTTGGAGGAGGGTGTCGAGCAGTACTTC. It is translated as CASSLEEGVEQYF.

V usage is TRBV20-1 and J usage is TRBJ1-1; D possibly corresponds to TRBD1 (6 bases). V was clipped by 6 bases and J by 4 bases, with 21 bases between them. Germline CDR1 reads DFQATT; CDR2 reads SNEGSKA (reference sequence). The CDR3 extends over 15 amino acids. The DNA for the CDR3 is TGCAGTGCCAGTCCTGCTCAGGGGAAAGGCACTGAAGCTTTCTTT. This gives the protein CSASPAQGKGTEAFF.

This clone was seen once. The chain recombines TRBV4-1 with TRBJ1-3; no definite D call. Per the germline V gene, CDR1 is MGHRA and CDR2 is YSYEKL. The V end lost 4 bases, the J end lost 0 bases, and 10 bases lay between the germline ends. There are 15 residues in the CDR3. CDR3 sequence reads: CASSLGVPSGNTIYF. The CDR3 nucleotides read TGCGCCAGCAGCCTCGGTGTTCCCTCTGGAAACACCATATATTTT.

V is TRBV2 and J is TRBJ1-1; 11 nucleotides align to TRBD1. The V and J ends lost 5 bases and 6 bases, in that order; junction bases with no gene match: 11. The CDR3 contains 16 residues. Germline lookup yields CDR1 SNHLY and CDR2 FYNNEI. The CDR3 reads CASSYSTGTGGAEAFF. The DNA of the CDR3 is TGTGCCAGCAGTTACTCGACCGGGACAGGGGGGGCTGAAGCTTTCTTT.

The rearrangement links TRBV19 to TRBJ2-7; no definite D call. Germline V gene data show CDR1 as LNHDA and CDR2 as SQIVND (reference sequence). Between the trimmed V and J ends, which lost 3 bases and 2 bases, there was a span of 8 bases. The CDR3 has 13 amino acids. The CDR3 nucleotides are TGTGCCAGTAGTATGTTCCATGCCTACGAGCAGTACTTC. It translates to CASSMFHAYEQYF.

This sequence joins TRBV7-9 and TRBJ1-3; the D gene is possibly TRBD1 (5 bases). There are 14 residues in the CDR3. V gave up 0 bases and J gave up 4 bases, with 7 bases separating them. Germline V gene data show CDR1 as SEHNR and CDR2 as FQNEAQ (reference sequence). The CDR3 nucleotides read TGTGCCAGCAGCTTAGCAGGGGCGGGAAACACCATATATTTT. Residues: CASSLAGAGNTIYF. The full variable domain, rest sourced from reference TRBV7-9 and TRBJ1-3, is DTGVSQNPRHKITKRGQNVTFRCDPISEHNRLYWYRQTLGQGPEFLTYFQNEAQLEKSRLLSDRFSAERPKGSFSTLEIQRTEQGDSAMYLCASSLAGAGNTIYFGEGSWLTVV.

The gene calls are TRBV28 and TRBJ1-6; D is possibly TRBD1 (6 bases). Trimming left V 8 bases short and J 8 bases short, with 28 bases between. The CDR3 is 18 amino acids. Germline V gene data show CDR1 as MDHEN and CDR2 as SYDVKM. The CDR3 loop reads CASSRGLERGRGYSPLHF. The CDR3 region has the DNA TGTGCCAGCTCCAGGGGCCTTGAACGGGGAAGGGGTTATTCACCCCTCCACTTT.

The J gene is TRBJ1-3, the V gene TRBV28, with D uncertain. Germline V gene lookup returns CDR1 MDHEN and CDR2 SYDVKM. The CDR3 is 15 amino acids. V was trimmed by 3 bases and J by 0 bases, leaving 9 bases between them. The CDR3 DNA sequence: TGTGCCAGCAGTTTGGAGGGCCACTCTGGAAACACCATATATTTT. Its protein product is CASSLEGHSGNTIYF.

A remark on this clone: Other DNA sequences in the sample encode the same CDR3. The chain employs TRBV2 and TRBJ1-5; no reliable D call. This CDR3 is 14 amino acids long. Germline V lookup: CDR1 SNHLY, CDR2 FYNNEI. V was cut by 3 bases and J by 4 bases, with 10 bases left in between. The CDR3 coding sequence is TGTGCCAGCAGTGATCGGGGTGGGAATCAGCCCCAGCATTTT. This sequence encodes CASSDRGGNQPQHF.

The chain joins TRBV12-3 or TRBV12-4 to TRBJ1-2; TRBD1 agrees at 7 bases. The CDR3 spans 13 residues. Losses at the gene ends were 5 bases for V and 6 bases for J; bases not matched to a gene: 6. CDR3 amino acids: CASSPTGLDGYTF. CDR3 nucleotide sequence: TGTGCCAGCAGTCCGACAGGGTTAGATGGCTACACCTTC.

As DNA, the CDR3 is TGTGCCAGCAGTGATACCGCCTCAAGGAGGCGAGGCTACACCTTC. As protein: CASSDTASRRRGYTF. The chain joins TRBV28 to TRBJ1-2; D gene uncertain. Germline V gene data show CDR1 as MDHEN and CDR2 as SYDVKM. The V and J ends lost 5 bases and 8 bases respectively, with 21 bases between them. CDR3 length: 15 amino acids.